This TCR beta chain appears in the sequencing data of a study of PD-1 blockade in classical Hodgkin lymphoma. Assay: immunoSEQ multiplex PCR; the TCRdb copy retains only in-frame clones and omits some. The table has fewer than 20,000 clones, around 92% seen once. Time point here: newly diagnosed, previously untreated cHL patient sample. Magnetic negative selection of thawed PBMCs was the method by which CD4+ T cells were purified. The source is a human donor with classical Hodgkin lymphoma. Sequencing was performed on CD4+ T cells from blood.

CDR3 DNA: TGTGCCAGCAGTTTAGAGGGCTCTGGGGCCAACGTCCTGACTTTC. Translation: CASSLEGSGANVLTF. V usage is TRBV27 and J usage is TRBJ2-6, with D maybe TRBD2 (5 bases). The germline CDR1 and CDR2 sequences are MNHEY and SMNVEV (reference sequence). The CDR3 is 15 amino acids. V lost 2 bases, J lost 0 bases, and 5 bases lay in between. The variable domain in full, completed from reference TRBV27 and TRBJ2-6, reads EAQVTQNPRYLITVTGKKLTVTCSQNMNHEYMSWYRQDPGLGLRQIYYSMNVEVTDKGDVPEGYKVSRKEKRNFPLILESPSPNQTSLYFCASSLEGSGANVLTFGAGSRLTVL.